The subject of this entry is one T cell receptor beta chain. This record comes from a study of response to subunit inactivated influenza vaccine. CDR3 length: 16 amino acids. Trimming removed 1 base from V and 3 bases from J, with 16 bases in between. Germline assignment: CDR1 GTSNPN and CDR2 SVGIG (reference sequence). TCRdb processed the RT-PCR reads anew with MiXCR; each CDR3 protein has one entry. The data contain roughly 190,000 distinct CDR3 sequences, approximately 12% of them singletons. The same data also contributed to another study, on T cells expressing NK-cell markers. That report adds: In generating TCR beta cDNA, 5'RACE template switching with UMIs was used. For four donors, these clonotypes were likewise the leading ones in the CD3+CD56-NKG2C+ fraction.

The sequence was collected from a man between 50 and 59 years old who received an inactivated influenza vaccine. Sequenced material: CD8+ T cells sorted from PBMCs, taken 11 to 12 days after vaccination. The chain couples TRBV30 to TRBJ2-1; weak D call: TRBD2 (5 bases). The CDR3 bases are TGTGCCTGGAGTGGGCGGGTCAGCGGATACTACAATGAGCAGTTCTTC. It codes for CAWSGRVSGYYNEQFF.